The clone carrying this T cell receptor beta chain was observed at least ten times. The sample is drawn from a study of T-cell reconstitution after alpha-beta-depleted transplantation in children. During its preparation, the TCRbeta library received unique molecular identifiers. TCRdb analysed the PCR reads with MiXCR anew, one entry per CDR3 protein. The sample carries 490,000 or so distinct CDR3 sequences, under 15% recorded once. From germline, CDR1 is LGHNA and CDR2 YSLEER. The CDR3 extends over 14 amino acids. V lost 4 bases and J lost 4, with 10 bases in between. The clonotype was recovered from a human donor who donated a stem cell graft to a child with combined immunodeficiency. The sample in question was PBMCs from the stem cell graft donor, obtained from the stem cell graft. The V and J genes are TRBV4-3 and TRBJ2-2; D could derive from TRBD1 or TRBD2 (6 bases each). CDR3: CASSPGAVTGELFF. The CDR3 DNA reads as TGCGCCAGCAGCCCGGGGGCGGTCACCGGGGAGCTGTTTTTT.